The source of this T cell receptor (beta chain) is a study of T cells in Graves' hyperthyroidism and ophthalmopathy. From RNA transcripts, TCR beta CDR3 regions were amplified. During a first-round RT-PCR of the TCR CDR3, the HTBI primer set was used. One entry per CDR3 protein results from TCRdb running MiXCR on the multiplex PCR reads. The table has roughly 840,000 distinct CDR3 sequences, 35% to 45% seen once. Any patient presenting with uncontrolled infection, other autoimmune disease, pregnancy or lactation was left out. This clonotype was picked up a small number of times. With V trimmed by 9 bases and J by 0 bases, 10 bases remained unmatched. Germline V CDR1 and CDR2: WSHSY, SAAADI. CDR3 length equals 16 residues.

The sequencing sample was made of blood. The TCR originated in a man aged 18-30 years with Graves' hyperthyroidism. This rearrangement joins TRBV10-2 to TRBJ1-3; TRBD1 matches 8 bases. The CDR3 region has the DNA TGCGCCAGTGGCTCCGGGACAGGACTCTCTGGAAACACCATATATTTT. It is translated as CASGSGTGLSGNTIYF.